This T cell receptor beta chain stems from a study of CD8 T cells in ankylosing spondylitis. This CDR3 comprises 13 residues. Trimming took off 6 bases at V and 2 bases at J, with 8 bases between the two ends. Germline lookup yields CDR1 MNHEY and CDR2 SVGEGT. Overall study results and limits: What seemed typical of ankylosing spondylitis blood was a TCR beta motif built from several highly homologous variants.

The table lists this clonotype with a few counts. Its matching antigen is unknown. MiXCR, applied by TCRdb to the 5' RACE reads, yields one record per CDR3 protein. The sample holds approximately 90,000 distinct CDR3 sequences; about 8.6% are singletons and the top ten take more than 9.5%. The origin of this receptor is a male donor with ankylosing spondylitis or in good health (not recorded which). The source material was blood, either unsorted or a sorted T cell fraction (not recorded which). The rearrangement joins TRBV6-2 or TRBV6-3 to TRBJ2-1; D is undetermined. In DNA, the CDR3 is TGTGCCAGCAGGCCCACTACCTACAATGAGCAGTTCTTC. It codes for CASRPTTYNEQFF.